This T cell receptor (beta chain) appears in the sequencing data of a study of cytomegalovirus exposure and HLA in healthy donors. The germline gives CDR1 ENHRY, CDR2 SYGVKD. The CDR3 is 13 amino acids. The ends lost 8 bases at V and 1 base at J; junction bases unmatched: 1. The PCR made use of 60 Vbeta and 13 Jbeta primers. Clones were sequenced by immunoSEQ multiplex PCR, and TCRdb holds only the in-frame ones, with some missing. The sample carries roughly 230,000 clones, 80% to 95% recorded once. The sequenced sample was PBMCs. The genes are TRBV10-3 and TRBJ2-3, with 9 bases lining up with TRBD2. The sequence came from a girl under 10 years old in good health and CMV-seronegative. CDR3 sequence reads: CAIRTSGTDTQYF. The CDR3 bases are TGTGCCATCCGGACTAGCGGCACAGATACGCAGTATTTT.